This record covers a single T cell receptor (beta chain). The table came from immunoSEQ multiplex PCR; TCRdb's copy has only in-frame clones and leaves some out. The sample consists of approximately 270,000 clones, approximately 85% of them appearing once. The CDR3 length is 14 residues. The germline V gene has CDR1 MDHEN and CDR2 SYDVKM. V was cut by 4 bases and J by 5 bases, with 14 bases left in between. This sample stems from a study of blood T cell repertoires in COVID-19. Sequencing input: PBMCs or T cells enriched from blood (not recorded which). The chain carries TRBV28 and TRBJ1-2; D ambiguous. The clonotype was recovered from a woman in her fifties or sixties who had recovered from COVID-19. The CDR3 sequence is CASSSLRLGYGYTF. CDR3 in DNA: TGTGCCAGCAGTTCTCTTCGACTTGGATATGGCTACACCTTC.